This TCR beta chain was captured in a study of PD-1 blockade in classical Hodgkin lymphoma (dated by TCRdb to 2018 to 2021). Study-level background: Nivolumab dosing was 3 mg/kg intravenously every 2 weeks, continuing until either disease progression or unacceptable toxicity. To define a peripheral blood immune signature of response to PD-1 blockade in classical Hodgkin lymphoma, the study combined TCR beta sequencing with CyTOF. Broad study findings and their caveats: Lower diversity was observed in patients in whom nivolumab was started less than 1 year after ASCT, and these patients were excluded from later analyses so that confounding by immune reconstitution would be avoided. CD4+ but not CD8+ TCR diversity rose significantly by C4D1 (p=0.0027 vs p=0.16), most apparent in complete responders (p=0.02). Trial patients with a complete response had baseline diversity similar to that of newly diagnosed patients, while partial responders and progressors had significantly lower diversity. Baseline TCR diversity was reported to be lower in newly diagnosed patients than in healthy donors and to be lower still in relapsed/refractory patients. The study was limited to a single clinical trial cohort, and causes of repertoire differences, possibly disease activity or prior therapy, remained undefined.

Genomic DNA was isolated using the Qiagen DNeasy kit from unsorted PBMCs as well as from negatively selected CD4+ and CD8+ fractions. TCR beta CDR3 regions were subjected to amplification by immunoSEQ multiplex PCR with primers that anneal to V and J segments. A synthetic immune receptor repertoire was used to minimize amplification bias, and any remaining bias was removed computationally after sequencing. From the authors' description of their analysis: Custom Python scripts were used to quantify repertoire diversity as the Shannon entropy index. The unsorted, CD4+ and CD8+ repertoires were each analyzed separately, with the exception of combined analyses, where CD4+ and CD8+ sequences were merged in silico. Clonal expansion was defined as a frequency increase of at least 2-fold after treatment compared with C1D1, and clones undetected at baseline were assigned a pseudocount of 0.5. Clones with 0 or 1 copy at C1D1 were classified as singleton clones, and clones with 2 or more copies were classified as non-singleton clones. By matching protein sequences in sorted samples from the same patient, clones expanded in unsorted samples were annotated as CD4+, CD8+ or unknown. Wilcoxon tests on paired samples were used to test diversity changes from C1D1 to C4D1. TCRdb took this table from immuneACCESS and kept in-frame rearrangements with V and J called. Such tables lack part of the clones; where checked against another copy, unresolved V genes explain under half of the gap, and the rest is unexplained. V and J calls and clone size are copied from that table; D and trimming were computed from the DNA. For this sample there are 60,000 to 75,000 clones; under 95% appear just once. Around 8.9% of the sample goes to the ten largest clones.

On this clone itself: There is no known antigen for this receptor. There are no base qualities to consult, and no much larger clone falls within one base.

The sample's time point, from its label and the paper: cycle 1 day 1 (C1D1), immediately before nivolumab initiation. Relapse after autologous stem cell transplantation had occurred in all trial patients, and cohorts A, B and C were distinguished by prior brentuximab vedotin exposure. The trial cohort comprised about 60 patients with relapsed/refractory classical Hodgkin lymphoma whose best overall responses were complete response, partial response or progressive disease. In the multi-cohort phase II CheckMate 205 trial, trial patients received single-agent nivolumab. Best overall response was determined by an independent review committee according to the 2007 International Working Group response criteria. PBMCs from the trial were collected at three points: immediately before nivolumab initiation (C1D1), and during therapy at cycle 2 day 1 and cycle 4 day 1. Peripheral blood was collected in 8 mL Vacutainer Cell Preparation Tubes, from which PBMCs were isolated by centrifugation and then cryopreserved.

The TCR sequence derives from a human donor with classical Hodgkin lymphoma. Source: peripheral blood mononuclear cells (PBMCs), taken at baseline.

The bases read TGTGCCAGCTCACCACACGCAGGGATGAACACTGAAGCTTTCTTT. It translates to CASSPHAGMNTEAFF. The rearrangement combines TRBV18 with TRBJ1-1, with a tentative D gene TRBD1 over 5 matching bases. V sheds 1 base and J sheds 0 bases, leaving 9 bases between their ends. Including cysteine and phenylalanine, the CDR3 has 15 amino acids. Only the CDR3 DNA is retained, 45 bases long and in frame from the first base. CDR1 and CDR2 are read off the germline V gene as KGHSH and LQKENI.